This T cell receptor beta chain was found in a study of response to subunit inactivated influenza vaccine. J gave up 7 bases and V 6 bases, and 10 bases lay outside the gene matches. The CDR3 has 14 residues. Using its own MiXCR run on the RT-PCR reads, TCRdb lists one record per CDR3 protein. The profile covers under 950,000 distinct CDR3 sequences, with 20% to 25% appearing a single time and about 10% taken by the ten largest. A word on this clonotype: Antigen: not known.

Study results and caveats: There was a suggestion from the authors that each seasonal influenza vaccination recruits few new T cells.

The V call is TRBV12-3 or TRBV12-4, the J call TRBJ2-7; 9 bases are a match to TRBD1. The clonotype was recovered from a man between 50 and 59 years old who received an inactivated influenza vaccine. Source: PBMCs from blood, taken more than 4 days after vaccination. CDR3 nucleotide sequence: TGTGCCAGCAGGGCGAGACAGGGGGGTCGAGAGCAGTACTTC. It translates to CASRARQGGREQYF.